Each of the 9 T cell receptor beta chains below was sequenced from the same sample in a study of a mutant IDH1 vaccine in newly diagnosed glioma. No antigens are known for them. Repertoires were generated with immunoSEQ multiplex PCR, while TCRdb's copy carries only in-frame clones and drops some. Of approximately 21,000 clones in the sample, around 82% are singletons; the top ten hold roughly 2.8%. The sample's time point: week 47, end of study. With topical imiquimod, each dose of the vaccine consisted of 300 ug of mutant IDH1 20-mer peptide. Sequences were derived from PBMCs, sampled from a glioma patient whose treatment included an IDH1 peptide vaccine. The receptors shown here come from a man aged 40-55 years with glioma.

The chain uses TRBV5-6 and TRBJ1-3; 8 nucleotides agree with TRBD1. This CDR3 region has 17 residues. Germline CDR1 reads SGHDT; CDR2 reads YYEEEE. J was trimmed by 0 bases and V by 2 bases; bases with no gene match: 7. CDR3 in amino acids: CASSFLTGESSGNTIYF. In nucleotides, the CDR3 is TGTGCCAGCAGCTTTTTGACAGGGGAGTCCTCTGGAAACACCATATATTTT.

V is TRBV10-1 and J is TRBJ1-4; D is ambiguous. The CDR3 runs 16 residues. Trimming stripped 0 bases from V and 8 bases from J, with 16 bases between. Germline CDR1 reads WNHNN; CDR2 reads SYGVQD (reference sequence). The CDR3 DNA follows: TGCGCCAGCAGTGAGTCGACTGGCAGTAAAAGGGAAAAACTGTTTTTT. Translation: CASSESTGSKREKLFF.

This clone was seen a handful of times. This chain connects TRBV5-4 to TRBJ2-5; possible D gene TRBD1, 5 bases. The V gene lost 3 bases and the J gene lost 5 bases, with 17 bases spanning the gap. The CDR3 consists of 15 residues. Germline assignment: CDR1 SGHNT and CDR2 YYREEE (reference sequence). The CDR3 DNA reads as TGTGCCAGCAGCTCTGCGGACACCGGACGGGAGACCCAGTACTTC. It encodes CASSSADTGRETQYF. Supplemented by reference TRBV5-4 and TRBJ2-5, the full variable domain reads ETGVTQSPTHLIKTRGQQVTLRCSSQSGHNTVSWYQQALGQGPQFIFQYYREEENGRGNFPPRFSGLQFPNYSSELNVNALELDDSALYLCASSSADTGRETQYFGPGTRLLVL.

This clone was picked up one time. The chain recombines TRBV5-6 with TRBJ1-1; D is undetermined. The CDR3 extends over 13 amino acids. The germline V and J ends were trimmed by 2 bases and 5 bases, with 10 bases remaining between them. From germline, CDR1 is SGHDT and CDR2 YYEEEE. In nucleotides, the CDR3 is TGTGCCAGCAGCTTCGGGTGGGTAACTGAAGCTTTCTTT. It specifies CASSFGWVTEAFF.

The gene calls are TRBV7-7 and TRBJ2-1; 8 positions match TRBD1. This CDR3 comprises 14 residues. Germline values: CDR1 SSHAT, CDR2 FNYEAQ (reference sequence). The V and J ends lost 5 bases and 7 bases, in that order; junction bases with no gene match: 7. DNA of the CDR3: TGTGCCAGCAGCCGAGACAGGGGTTTGAATGAGCAGTTCTTC. This encodes CASSRDRGLNEQFF.

This clone was seen a handful of times. The CDR3 DNA reads TGTGCCAGCTCACCAGGAGCTAACTATGGCTACACCTTC. Encoded protein: CASSPGANYGYTF. This chain connects TRBV18 to TRBJ1-2; D remains unclear. Germline V CDR1 and CDR2: KGHSH, LQKENI. The CDR3 covers 13 residues. Trimming left V 2 bases short and J 0 bases short, with 4 bases between.

The gene calls are TRBV6-1 and TRBJ1-5; tentative D call: TRBD1 (5 bases). Germline V lookup: CDR1 MNHNS, CDR2 SASEGT. The CDR3 is 14 residues long. Here the CDR3 DNA reads TGTGCAGAGGTCTGGACAAATAGCAATCAGCCCCAGCATTTT. This translates into CAEVWTNSNQPQHF.

The chain joins TRBV12-5 to TRBJ2-2, with D possibly matching TRBD2 (6 bases). The CDR3 has 15 amino acids. CDR1 is LGHNT, CDR2 FRNRAP, per germline. Trimming cost V 7 bases and J 0 bases, with 12 bases left between them. The CDR3 region is CASAPGGANTGELFF. For the CDR3, the DNA is TGTGCTAGTGCCCCCGGCGGGGCGAACACCGGGGAGCTGTTTTTT.

The V call is TRBV25-1, the J call TRBJ2-5, with 10 bases matching TRBD2. The junction had 7 bases not matched to a gene; V was cut back by 4 bases and J by 5 bases. The CDR3 has 15 residues. In germline, CDR1 is MGHDK, CDR2 SYGVNS. The CDR3 reads CASSALAGVSETQYF. In DNA, the CDR3 is TGTGCCAGCAGTGCCCTAGCGGGAGTATCGGAGACCCAGTACTTC.